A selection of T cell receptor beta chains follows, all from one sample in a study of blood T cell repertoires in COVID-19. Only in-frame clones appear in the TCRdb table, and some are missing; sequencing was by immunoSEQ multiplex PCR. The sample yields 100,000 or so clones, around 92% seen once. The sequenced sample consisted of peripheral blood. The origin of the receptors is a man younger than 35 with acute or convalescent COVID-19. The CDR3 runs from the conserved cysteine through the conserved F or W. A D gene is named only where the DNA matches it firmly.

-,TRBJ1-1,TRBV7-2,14,CASSPRVGGSEAFF,TGTGCCAGCAGCCCCCGCGTGGGGGGGTCTGAAGCTTTCTTT
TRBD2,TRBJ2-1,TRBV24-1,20,CATSDLGWASGRKDGNEQFF,TGTGCCACCAGTGATCTGGGGTGGGCTAGCGGGAGAAAGGATGGCAATGAGCAGTTCTTC
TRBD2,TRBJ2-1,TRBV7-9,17,CASSLGELASSYNEQFF,TGTGCCAGCAGCTTAGGAGAACTAGCGAGCTCCTACAATGAGCAGTTCTTC
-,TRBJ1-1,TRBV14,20,CASSHPGETGAYSMNTEAFF,TGTGCCAGCAGCCACCCAGGTGAGACAGGTGCCTATTCCATGAACACTGAAGCTTTCTTT
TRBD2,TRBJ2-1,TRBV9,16,CASSAQLAGGYNEQFF,TGTGCCAGCAGCGCCCAGCTAGCGGGAGGGTACAATGAGCAGTTCTTC
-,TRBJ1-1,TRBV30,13,CAWSPSSYTEAFF,TGTGCCTGGAGTCCCTCCTCGTACACTGAAGCTTTCTTT
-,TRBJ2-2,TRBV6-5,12,CASGSGTGELFF,TGTGCCAGCGGGAGTGGGACCGGGGAGCTGTTTTTT
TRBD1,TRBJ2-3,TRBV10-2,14,CASRTGQGTDTQYF,TGCGCCAGCAGGACGGGACAGGGGACAGATACGCAGTATTTT
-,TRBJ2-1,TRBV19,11,CASTTMNEQFF,TGTGCCAGTACCACAATGAATGAGCAGTTCTTC
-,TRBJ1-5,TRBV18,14,CASSPGSGNQPQHF,TGTGCCAGCTCACCCGGGTCGGGGAATCAGCCCCAGCATTTT
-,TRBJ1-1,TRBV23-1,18,CASSQSKALYREGTEAFF,TGCGCCAGCAGTCAATCTAAGGCCCTATACAGGGAGGGCACTGAAGCTTTCTTT
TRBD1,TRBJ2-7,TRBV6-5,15,CASSYPGQGRTEQYF,TGTGCCAGCAGTTACCCGGGACAGGGTCGAACCGAGCAGTACTTC
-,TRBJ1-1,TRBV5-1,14,CASRALDWNTEAFF,TGCGCCAGCCGAGCACTAGACTGGAACACTGAAGCTTTCTTT
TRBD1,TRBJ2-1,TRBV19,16,CASSTRTGFTYNEQFF,TGTGCCAGTAGTACACGGACAGGTTTTACCTACAATGAGCAGTTCTTC
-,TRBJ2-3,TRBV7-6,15,CASSLDWLSTDTQYF,TGTGCCAGCAGCTTAGATTGGCTCAGCACAGATACGCAGTATTTT